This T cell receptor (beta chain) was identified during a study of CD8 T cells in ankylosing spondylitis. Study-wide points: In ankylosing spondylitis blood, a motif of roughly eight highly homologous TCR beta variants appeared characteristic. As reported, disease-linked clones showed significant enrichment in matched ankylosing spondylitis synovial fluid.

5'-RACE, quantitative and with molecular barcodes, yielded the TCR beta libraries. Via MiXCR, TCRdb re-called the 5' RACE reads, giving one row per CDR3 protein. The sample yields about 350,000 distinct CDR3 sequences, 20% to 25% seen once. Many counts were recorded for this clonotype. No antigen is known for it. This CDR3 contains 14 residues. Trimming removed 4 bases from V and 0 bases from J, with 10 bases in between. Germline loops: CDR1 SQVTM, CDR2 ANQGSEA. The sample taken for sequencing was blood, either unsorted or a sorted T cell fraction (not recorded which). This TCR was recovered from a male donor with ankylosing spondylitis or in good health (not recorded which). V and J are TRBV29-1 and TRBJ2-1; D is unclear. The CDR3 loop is CSVVGLSSYNEQFF. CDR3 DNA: TGCAGCGTTGTAGGGCTGAGCTCCTACAATGAGCAGTTCTTC.